This TCR beta chain was found in a study of T cells after yellow fever vaccination. Overall study context: For low cell numbers, libraries were made with SMART-Seq v4 Ultra Low Input.

Many counts were recorded for this clonotype. For TCR, cDNA came from 5'RACE template switching, which added a universal primer site and UMIs. TCRdb independently ran MiXCR on the 5' RACE reads; one entry per CDR3 protein. The repertoire includes about 30,000 distinct CDR3 sequences, just under 6.5% of them detected once, and roughly 25% sits in the top ten. Whole-study results and caveats: Clones that expanded after primary vaccination mostly reappeared after the booster (less than 98% CD4, 88% CD8). The secondary T-cell response peaked on day 5, not day 15, but was weaker.

The CDR3 sequence is 16 residues long. The V gene lost 4 bases and the J gene lost 2 bases, with 19 bases spanning the gap. CDR1 is SQVTM, CDR2 ANQGSEA, per germline. The receptor's source is a man in his thirties or forties who received the YFV17D yellow fever vaccine. Source: PBMCs, either bulk or a sorted T-cell subset (CD4+, CD8+, memory, or dextramer-sorted; not recorded which), taken on the day of the yellow fever booster vaccination. The V call is TRBV29-1, the J call TRBJ2-3; D is perhaps TRBD2 (6 bases). The CDR3 DNA reads TGCAGCGTTGCCCCCTTTTCTAGCGCCTACACAGATACGCAGTATTTT. Its protein is CSVAPFSSAYTDTQYF.